This T cell receptor beta chain stems from a study of blood T cell repertoires in COVID-19. Study information: Researchers got acute and convalescent COVID-19 samples from the United States, Italy and Spain. The analysed material was cDNA or gDNA that came from T cells, B-cell-depleted T cells, or PBMCs.

Trimming shortened V by 8 bases and J by 4 bases, and 18 bases separated the two germline ends. Germline lookup yields CDR1 LNHDA and CDR2 SQIVND (reference sequence). The CDR3 has 15 residues. Authors' methods: Scientists estimated how many nucleated cells there were by amplifying reference gene primers. Generated by immunoSEQ multiplex PCR, the TCRdb table keeps only in-frame clones and is missing some. The V and J calls and the clone size are those of that table, but D and trimming were determined from the DNA. The sample records hundreds of thousands of clones, roughly 88% being singletons. The origin of this receptor is a woman aged 25 to 39 with active or convalescent COVID-19. The genes are TRBV19 and TRBJ2-1, with a possible D match to TRBD2 (6 bases). The sequenced material came from peripheral blood. CDR3 region: CASLGGSGRYNEQFF. CDR3 nucleotides: TGTGCCAGTCTTGGGGGGTCCGGTCGATACAATGAGCAGTTCTTC.